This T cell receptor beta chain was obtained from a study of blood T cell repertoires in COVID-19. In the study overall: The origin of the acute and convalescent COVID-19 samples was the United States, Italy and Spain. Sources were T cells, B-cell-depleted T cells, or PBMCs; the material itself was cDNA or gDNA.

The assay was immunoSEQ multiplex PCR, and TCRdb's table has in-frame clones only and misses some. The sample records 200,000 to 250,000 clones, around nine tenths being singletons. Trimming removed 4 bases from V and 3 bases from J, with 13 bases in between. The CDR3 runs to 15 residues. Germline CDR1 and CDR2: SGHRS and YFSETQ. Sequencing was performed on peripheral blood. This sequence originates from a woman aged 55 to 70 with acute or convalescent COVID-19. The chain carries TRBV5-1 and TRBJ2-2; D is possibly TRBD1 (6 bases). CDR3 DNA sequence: TGCGCCAGCAGCATCCTCCGACAGGACACCGGGGAGCTGTTTTTT. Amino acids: CASSILRQDTGELFF.